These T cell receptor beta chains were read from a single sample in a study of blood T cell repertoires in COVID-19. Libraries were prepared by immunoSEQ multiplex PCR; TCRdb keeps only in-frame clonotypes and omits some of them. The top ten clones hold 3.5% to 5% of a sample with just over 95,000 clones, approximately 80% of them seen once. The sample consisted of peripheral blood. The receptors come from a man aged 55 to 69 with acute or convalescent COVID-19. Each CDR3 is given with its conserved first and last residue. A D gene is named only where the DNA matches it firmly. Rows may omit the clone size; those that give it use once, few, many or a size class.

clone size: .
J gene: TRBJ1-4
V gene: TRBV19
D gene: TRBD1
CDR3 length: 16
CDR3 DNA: TGTGCCAGTAGTATAGGGCAGGGGGGTTCTAATGAAAAACTGTTTTTT
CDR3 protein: CASSIGQGGSNEKLFF

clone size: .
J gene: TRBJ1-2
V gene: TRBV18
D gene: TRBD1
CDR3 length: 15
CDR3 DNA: TGTGCCAGCTCACCGACTGCACAGGGGGTGGATGGCTACACCTTC
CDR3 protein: CASSPTAQGVDGYTF

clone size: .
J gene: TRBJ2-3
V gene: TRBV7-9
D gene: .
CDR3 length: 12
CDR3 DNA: TGTGCCAGCAGCTTCCGACTTGATACGCAGTATTTT
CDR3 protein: CASSFRLDTQYF

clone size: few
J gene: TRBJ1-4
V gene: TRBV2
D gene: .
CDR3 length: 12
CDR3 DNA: TGTGCCAGCAGTGGGGCAGAAGAAAAACTGTTTTTT
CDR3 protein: CASSGAEEKLFF

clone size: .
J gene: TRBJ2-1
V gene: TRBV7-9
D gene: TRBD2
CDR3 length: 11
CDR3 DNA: TGTGCCTGGGCGGGAGGGGAAGAGCAGTTCTTC
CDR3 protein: CAWAGGEEQFF

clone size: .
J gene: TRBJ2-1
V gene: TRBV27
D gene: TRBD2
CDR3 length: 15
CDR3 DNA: TGTGCCAGCATGATCGGACTAGCAGGGGTTGATGAGCAGTTCTTC
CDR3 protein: CASMIGLAGVDEQFF

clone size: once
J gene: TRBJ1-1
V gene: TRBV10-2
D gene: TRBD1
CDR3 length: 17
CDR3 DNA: TGCGCCAGCAGTTTCCTTCCGGGACAGCGTCTATTCGATGAAGCTTTCTTT
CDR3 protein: CASSFLPGQRLFDEAFF

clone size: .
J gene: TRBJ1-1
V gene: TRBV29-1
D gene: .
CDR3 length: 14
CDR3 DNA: TGCAGCGTTGAATCCAGGCAGGGGAACACTGAAGCTTTCTTT
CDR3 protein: CSVESRQGNTEAFF

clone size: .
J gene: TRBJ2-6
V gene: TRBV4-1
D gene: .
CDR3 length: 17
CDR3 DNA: TGCGCCAGCAGCCAAGCAACGACTGCCTCTGGGGCCAACGTCCTGACTTTC
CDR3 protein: CASSQATTASGANVLTF

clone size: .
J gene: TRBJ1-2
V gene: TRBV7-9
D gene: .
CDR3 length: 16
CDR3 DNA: TGTGCCAGCAGCCTCGGCGGGGCAGGGATGGTTTCTGGCTACACCTTC
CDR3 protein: CASSLGGAGMVSGYTF

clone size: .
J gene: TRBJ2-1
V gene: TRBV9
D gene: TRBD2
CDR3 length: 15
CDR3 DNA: TGTGCCAGCAGCCACGGGACTAGCGGTACGGATGAGCAGTTCTTC
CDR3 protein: CASSHGTSGTDEQFF

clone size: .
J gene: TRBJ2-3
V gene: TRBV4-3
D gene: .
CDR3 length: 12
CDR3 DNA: TGCGCCAGCAGCCCCCGGGGGGATACGCAGTATTTT
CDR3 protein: CASSPRGDTQYF

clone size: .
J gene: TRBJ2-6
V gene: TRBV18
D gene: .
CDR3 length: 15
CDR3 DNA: TGTGCCAGCTCACCAGCAGGGGCCGGGGCCAACGTCCTGACTTTC
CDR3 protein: CASSPAGAGANVLTF

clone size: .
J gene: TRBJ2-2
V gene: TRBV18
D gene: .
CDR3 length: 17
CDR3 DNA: TGTGCCAGCTCACTACGATCTGAGGGTGCGAACACCGGGGAGCTGTTTTTT
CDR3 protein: CASSLRSEGANTGELFF

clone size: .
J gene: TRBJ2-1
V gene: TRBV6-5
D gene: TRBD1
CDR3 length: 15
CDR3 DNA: TGTGCCAGCAGTATAGGCAGGGGGACCTACAATGAGCAGTTCTTC
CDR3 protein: CASSIGRGTYNEQFF